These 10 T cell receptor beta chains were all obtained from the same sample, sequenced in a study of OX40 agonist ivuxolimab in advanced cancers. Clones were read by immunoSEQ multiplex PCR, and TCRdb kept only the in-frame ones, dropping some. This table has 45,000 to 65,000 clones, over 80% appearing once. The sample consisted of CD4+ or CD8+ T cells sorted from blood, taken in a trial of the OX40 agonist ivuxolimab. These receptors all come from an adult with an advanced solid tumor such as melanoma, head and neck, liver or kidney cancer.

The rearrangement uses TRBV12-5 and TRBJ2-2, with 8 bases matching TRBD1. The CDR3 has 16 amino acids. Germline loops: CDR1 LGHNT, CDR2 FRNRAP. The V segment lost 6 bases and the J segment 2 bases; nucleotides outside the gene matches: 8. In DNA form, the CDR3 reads TGTGCTAGTGGACCCCGGGACAGGACCAACACCGGGGAGCTGTTTTTT. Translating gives CASGPRDRTNTGELFF.

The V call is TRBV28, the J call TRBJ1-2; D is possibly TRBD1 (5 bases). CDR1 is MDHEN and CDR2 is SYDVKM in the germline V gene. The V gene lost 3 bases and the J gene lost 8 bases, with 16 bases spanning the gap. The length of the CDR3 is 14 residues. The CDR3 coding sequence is TGTGCCAGCAGTTTTGCACCGGGGGTAGAAGGCTACACCTTC. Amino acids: CASSFAPGVEGYTF.

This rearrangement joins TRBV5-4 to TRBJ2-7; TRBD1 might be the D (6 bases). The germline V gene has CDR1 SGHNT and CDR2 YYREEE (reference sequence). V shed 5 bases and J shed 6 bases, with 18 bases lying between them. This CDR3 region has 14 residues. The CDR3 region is CASRRDTFSREQYF. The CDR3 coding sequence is TGTGCCAGCAGAAGGGACACCTTCTCTCGCGAGCAGTACTTC.

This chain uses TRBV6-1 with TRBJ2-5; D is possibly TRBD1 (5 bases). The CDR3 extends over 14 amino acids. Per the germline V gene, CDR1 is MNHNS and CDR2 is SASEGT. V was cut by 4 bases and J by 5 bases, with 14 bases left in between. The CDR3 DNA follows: TGTGCCAGCAGTGGGGTAGGGGCCGGGGAGACCCAGTACTTC. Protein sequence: CASSGVGAGETQYF.

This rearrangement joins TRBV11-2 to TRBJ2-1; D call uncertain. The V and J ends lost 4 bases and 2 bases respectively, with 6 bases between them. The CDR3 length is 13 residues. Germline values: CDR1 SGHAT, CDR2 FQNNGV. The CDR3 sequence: CASSYSAYNEQFF. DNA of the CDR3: TGTGCCAGCAGCTACAGTGCCTACAATGAGCAGTTCTTC.

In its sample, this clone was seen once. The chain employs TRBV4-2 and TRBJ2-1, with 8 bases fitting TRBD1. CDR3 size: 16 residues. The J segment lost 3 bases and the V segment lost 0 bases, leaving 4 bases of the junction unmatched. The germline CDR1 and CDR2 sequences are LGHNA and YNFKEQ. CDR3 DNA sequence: TGTGCCAGCAGCCAAGAAGGACAGGGTTTCTACAATGAGCAGTTCTTC. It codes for CASSQEGQGFYNEQFF.

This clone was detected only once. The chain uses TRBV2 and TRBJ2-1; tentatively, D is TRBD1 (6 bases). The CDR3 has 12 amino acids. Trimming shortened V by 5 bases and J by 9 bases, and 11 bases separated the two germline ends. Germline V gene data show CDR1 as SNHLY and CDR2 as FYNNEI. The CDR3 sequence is CASSLDSGEQFF. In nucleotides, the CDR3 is TGTGCCAGCAGTTTGGACAGCGGTGAGCAGTTCTTC.

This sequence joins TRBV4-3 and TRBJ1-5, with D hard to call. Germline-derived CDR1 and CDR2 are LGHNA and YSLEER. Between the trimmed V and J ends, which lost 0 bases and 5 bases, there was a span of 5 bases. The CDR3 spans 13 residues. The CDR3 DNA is TGCGCCAGCAGCCAAGATACCTATCAGCCCCAGCATTTT. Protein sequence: CASSQDTYQPQHF.

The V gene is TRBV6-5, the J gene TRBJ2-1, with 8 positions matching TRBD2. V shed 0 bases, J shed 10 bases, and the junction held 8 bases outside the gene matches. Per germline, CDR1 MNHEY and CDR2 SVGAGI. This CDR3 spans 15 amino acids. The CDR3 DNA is TGTGCCAGCAGTTACTCGGCTAGCGGGTATGAGGAGCAGTTCTTC. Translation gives CASSYSASGYEEQFF.

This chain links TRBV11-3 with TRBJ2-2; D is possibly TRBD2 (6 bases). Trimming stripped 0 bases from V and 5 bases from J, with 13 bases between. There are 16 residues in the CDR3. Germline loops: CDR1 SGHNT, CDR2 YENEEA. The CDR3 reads CASSLEGTRTTGELFF. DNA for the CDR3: TGTGCCAGCAGCTTAGAGGGGACTCGCACTACCGGGGAGCTGTTTTTT. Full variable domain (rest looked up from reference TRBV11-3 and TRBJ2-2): EAGVVQSPRYKIIEKKQPVAFWCNPISGHNTLYWYLQNLGQGPELLIRYENEEAVDDSQLPKDRFSAERLKGVDSTLKIQPAELGDSAVYLCASSLEGTRTTGELFFGEGSRLTVL.